Below, one TCR beta chain is given with its context. Germline CDR1 reads SGHTA; CDR2 reads FQGNSA. V gave up 7 bases and J gave up 1 base; unmatched junction bases: 4. The length of the CDR3 is 16 residues. This sample stems from a study of blood T cell repertoires in COVID-19. Study context: Sample material is recorded as cDNA or gDNA derived from T cells, B-cell-depleted T cells, or PBMCs.

How the authors handled the data: Using reference gene primer amplification, nucleated cell counts were estimated. Here immunoSEQ multiplex PCR was the method, and the copy in TCRdb shows in-frame clones only, minus some. The DNA was the basis for D and trimming; V, J and clone size are from that table. The sample records tens of thousands of clones, 75% to 90% being singletons. Input material: peripheral blood. This TCR came from a man aged 50-59 years with active or convalescent COVID-19. The chain uses TRBV7-2 and TRBJ2-2, with 12 bases that match TRBD2. DNA for the CDR3: TGTGCCAGCACTCTAGCGGGGGGGTTGAACACCGGGGAGCTGTTTTTT. Translating gives CASTLAGGLNTGELFF. Variable domain in full (rest from reference TRBV7-2 and TRBJ2-2): GAGVSQSPSNKVTEKGKDVELRCDPISGHTALYWYRQSLGQGLEFLIYFQGNSAPDKSGLPSDRFSAERTGGSVSTLTIQRTQQEDSAVYLCASTLAGGLNTGELFFGEGSRLTVL.